This T cell receptor beta chain was documented in a study of human T cells and chemical hapten exposure. For the study at large: In the sensitization step, 2% DPC was placed on roughly 2 cm by roughly 2 cm of upper inner arm skin. Patch testing was performed with 0.01% DPC on the upper back, with reading at 6 days.

Points on this clonotype: What it binds is unknown.

The study's findings and limits: As patch test score rose, PT1 expanded TCR counts tended to rise as well.

Indicated time point: pre-sensitization, week 0. Treatment here: therapeutic diphenylcyclopropenone sensitization with weekly scalp DPC. The CDR3 has 13 amino acids. V was cut by 6 bases and J by 4 bases, with 15 bases left in between. Germline CDR1 is SQVTM and CDR2 is ANQGSEA. The authors' processing: Samples held a median of 95,638 TCRs, range roughly 20,000–750,000. TCRdb ran MiXCR on the RACE reads and lists one entry per CDR3 protein. The V and J calls, along with clone size, are taken from TCRdb and not from the paper's own processing. The repertoire has some 360,000 distinct CDR3 sequences, more than 4.5% of them found once; the top ten carry approximately 2.4%.

The chain recombines TRBV29-1 with TRBJ1-1; D possibly corresponds to TRBD1 (6 bases). The starting material was whole blood, obtained in connection with sensitization to the hapten diphenylcyclopropenone (DPC). The receptor's source is a woman between 50 and 59 years old with alopecia areata. Some clones in this sample may be carry-over from other donors' samples. The CDR3 nucleotides are TGCAGCGTGATACAGGGAGAAGGCACTGAAGCTTTCTTT. This encodes CSVIQGEGTEAFF.